This T cell receptor beta chain emerged from a study of T cells in Graves' hyperthyroidism and ophthalmopathy. Turning to the study itself: Peripheral blood samples were taken at initial diagnosis, prior to any treatment.

In its sample, this clonotype was seen a few times. Antigen unknown. Notes on the study in general: Ophthalmopathy was told apart from stable hyperthyroidism by a 13 V-J model. Model predictions of ophthalmopathy came a median around 6.5 months before onset.

Authors of the study amplified TCR beta CDR3 regions from RNA transcripts. With the HTBI primer set, the TCR CDR3 went through a first round of RT-PCR. In TCRdb, the multiplex PCR reads were re-called with MiXCR into one record per CDR3 protein. The data hold roughly 500,000 distinct CDR3 sequences, with about 20% observed a single time. Material: blood. The receptor's source is a woman in her seventies with Graves' ophthalmopathy.

The CDR3, as DNA: TGCAGTGCTAGGGCCAGGGCCAAAAACATTCAGTACTTC. Translated: CSARARAKNIQYF. The J gene is TRBJ2-4, the V gene TRBV20-1; D unclear. CDR3 length: 13 residues. Trimming removed 3 bases from V and 1 base from J, with 7 bases in between. CDR1 and CDR2 (germline): DFQATT, SNEGSKA (reference sequence).